At least ten counts were recorded for the clone carrying this T cell receptor beta chain. No antigen is known for it. The germline CDR1 and CDR2 sequences are MDHEN and SYDVKM. V was trimmed by 5 bases and J by 7 bases, leaving 12 bases between them. CDR3 length: 13 amino acids. This sample stems from a study of response to subunit inactivated influenza vaccine. Each CDR3 protein is one row after TCRdb ran MiXCR on the RT-PCR reads. The data show about 500,000 distinct CDR3 sequences, over 10% seen once. Study-wide findings and caveats: With each seasonal influenza vaccination, the authors suggested, few new T cells are recruited.

The chain links TRBV28 to TRBJ2-1, with a tentative D call TRBD1 (6 bases). Material: PBMCs from blood, obtained 40 to 50 days after vaccination. The origin of this receptor is a man aged 50 to 59 who received an inactivated influenza vaccine. In DNA form, the CDR3 reads TGTGCCAGCAGTCGGGACACGGGGAATGAGCAGTTCTTC. Its translation is CASSRDTGNEQFF. Together with reference TRBV28 and TRBJ2-1, the CDR3 gives the full variable domain: DVKVTQSSRYLVKRTGEKVFLECVQDMDHENMFWYRQDPGLGLRLIYFSYDVKMKEKGDIPEGYSVSREKKERFSLILESASTNQTSMYLCASSRDTGNEQFFGPGTRLTVL.